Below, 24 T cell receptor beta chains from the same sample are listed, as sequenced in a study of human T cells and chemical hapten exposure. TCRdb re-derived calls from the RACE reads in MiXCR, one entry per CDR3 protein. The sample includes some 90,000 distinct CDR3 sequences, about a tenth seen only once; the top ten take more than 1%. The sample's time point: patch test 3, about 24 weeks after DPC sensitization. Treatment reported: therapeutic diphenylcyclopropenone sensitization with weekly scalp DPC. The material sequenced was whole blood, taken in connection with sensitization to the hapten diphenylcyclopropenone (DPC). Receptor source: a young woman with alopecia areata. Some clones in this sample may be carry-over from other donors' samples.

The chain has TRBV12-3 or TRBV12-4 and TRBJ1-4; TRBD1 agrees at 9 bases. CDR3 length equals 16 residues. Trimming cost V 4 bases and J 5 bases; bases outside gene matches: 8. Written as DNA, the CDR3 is TGTGCCAGCAGTTCTACAACGGGACAGGGAAATGAAAAACTGTTTTTT. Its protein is CASSSTTGQGNEKLFF.

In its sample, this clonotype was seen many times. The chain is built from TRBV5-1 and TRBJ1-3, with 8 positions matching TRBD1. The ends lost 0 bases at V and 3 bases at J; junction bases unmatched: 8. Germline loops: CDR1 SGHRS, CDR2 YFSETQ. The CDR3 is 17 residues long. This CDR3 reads CASSLVHQGAGGNTIYF. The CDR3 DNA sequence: TGCGCCAGCAGCTTGGTACACCAGGGGGCAGGTGGAAACACCATATATTTT.

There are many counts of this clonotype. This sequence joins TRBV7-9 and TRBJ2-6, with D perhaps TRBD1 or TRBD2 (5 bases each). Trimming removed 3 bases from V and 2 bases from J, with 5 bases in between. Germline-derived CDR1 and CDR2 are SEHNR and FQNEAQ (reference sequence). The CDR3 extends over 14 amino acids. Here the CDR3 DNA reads TGTGCCAGCAGCTTGGGGGCTGGGGCCAACGTCCTGACTTTC. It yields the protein CASSLGAGANVLTF.

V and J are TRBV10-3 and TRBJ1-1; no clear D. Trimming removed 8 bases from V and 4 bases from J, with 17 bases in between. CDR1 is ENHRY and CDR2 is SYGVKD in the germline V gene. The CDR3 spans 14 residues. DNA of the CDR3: TGTGCCATCCAGTCAGGTCCGGGGTTCACTGAAGCTTTCTTT. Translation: CAIQSGPGFTEAFF.

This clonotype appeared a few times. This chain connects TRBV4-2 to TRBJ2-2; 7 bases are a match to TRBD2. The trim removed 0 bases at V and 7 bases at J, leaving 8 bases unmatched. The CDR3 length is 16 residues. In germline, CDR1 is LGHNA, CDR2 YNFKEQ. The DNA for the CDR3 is TGTGCCAGCAGCCAAGAGTATGAGCGGGGTGGCGGGGAGCTGTTTTTT. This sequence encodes CASSQEYERGGGELFF.

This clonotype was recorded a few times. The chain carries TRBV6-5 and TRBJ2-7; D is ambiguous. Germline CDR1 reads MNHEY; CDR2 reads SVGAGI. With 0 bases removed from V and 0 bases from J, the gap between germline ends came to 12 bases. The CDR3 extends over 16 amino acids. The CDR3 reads CASSYSYSALSYEQYF. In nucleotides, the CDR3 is TGTGCCAGCAGTTACTCGTATAGTGCCCTCTCCTACGAGCAGTACTTC.

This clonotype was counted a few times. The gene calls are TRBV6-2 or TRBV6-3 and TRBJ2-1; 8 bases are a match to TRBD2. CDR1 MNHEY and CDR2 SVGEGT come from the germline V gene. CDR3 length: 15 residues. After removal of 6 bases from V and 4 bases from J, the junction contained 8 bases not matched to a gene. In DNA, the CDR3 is TGTGCCAGCAGACGTCCGGGACTAGAATACAATGAGCAGTTCTTC. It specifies CASRRPGLEYNEQFF.

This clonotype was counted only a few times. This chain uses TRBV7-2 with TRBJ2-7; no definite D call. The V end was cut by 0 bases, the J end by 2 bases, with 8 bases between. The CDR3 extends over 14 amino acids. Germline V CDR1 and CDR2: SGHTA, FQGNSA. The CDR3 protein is CASSLAGPPYEQYF. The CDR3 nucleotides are TGTGCCAGCAGCTTAGCCGGGCCCCCCTACGAGCAGTACTTC.

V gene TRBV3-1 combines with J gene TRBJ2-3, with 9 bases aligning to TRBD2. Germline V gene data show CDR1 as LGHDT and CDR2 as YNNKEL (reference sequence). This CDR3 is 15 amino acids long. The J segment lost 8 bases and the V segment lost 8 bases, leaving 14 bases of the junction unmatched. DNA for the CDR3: TGTGCCAGCGACCAGGGACTAGCAGGAGGGGGTACGCAGTATTTT. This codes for CASDQGLAGGGTQYF.

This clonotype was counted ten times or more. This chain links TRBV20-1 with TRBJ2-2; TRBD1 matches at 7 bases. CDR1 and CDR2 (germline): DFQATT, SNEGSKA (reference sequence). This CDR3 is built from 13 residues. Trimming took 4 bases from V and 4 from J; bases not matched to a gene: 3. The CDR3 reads CSATGGTTGELFF. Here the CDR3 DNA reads TGCAGTGCTACAGGGGGTACCACCGGGGAGCTGTTTTTT.

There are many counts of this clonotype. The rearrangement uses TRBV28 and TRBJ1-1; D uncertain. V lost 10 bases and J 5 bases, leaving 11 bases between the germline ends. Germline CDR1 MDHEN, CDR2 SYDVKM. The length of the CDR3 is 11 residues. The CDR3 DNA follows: TGTGCCACGGGTGGGAGAACTGAAGCTTTCTTT. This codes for CATGGRTEAFF.

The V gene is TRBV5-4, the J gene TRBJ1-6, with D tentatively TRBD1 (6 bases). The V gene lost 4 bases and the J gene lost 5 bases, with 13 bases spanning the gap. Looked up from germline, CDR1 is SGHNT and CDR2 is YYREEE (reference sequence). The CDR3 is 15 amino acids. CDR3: CASSRGGKHNSPLHF. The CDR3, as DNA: TGTGCCAGCAGCAGAGGGGGGAAGCATAATTCACCCCTCCACTTT.

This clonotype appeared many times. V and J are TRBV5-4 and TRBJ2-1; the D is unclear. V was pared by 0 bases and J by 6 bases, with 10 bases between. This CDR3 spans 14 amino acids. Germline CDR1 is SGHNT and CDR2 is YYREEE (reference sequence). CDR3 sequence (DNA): TGTGCCAGCAGCTTGGCGGCTTTCAGCAATGAGCAGTTCTTC. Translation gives CASSLAAFSNEQFF.

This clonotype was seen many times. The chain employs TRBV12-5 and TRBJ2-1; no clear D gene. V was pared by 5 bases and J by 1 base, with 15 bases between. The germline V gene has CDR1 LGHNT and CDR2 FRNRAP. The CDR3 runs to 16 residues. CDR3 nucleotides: TGTGCTAGTGGTCCCCCGGGCTCGACTTCCTACAATGAGCAGTTCTTC. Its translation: CASGPPGSTSYNEQFF.

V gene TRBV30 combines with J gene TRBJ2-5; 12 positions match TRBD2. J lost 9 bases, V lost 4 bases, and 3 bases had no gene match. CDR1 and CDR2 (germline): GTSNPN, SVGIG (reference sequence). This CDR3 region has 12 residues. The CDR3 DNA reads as TGTGCCTGGACTAGCGGGGGGGAGGCCCAGTACTTC. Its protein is CAWTSGGEAQYF.

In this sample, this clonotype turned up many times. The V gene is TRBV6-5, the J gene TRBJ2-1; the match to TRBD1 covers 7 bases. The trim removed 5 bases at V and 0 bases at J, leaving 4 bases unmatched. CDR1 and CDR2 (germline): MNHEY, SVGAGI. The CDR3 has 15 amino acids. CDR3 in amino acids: CASSKGQSSYNEQFF. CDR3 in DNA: TGTGCCAGCAGTAAGGGACAGAGCTCCTACAATGAGCAGTTCTTC.

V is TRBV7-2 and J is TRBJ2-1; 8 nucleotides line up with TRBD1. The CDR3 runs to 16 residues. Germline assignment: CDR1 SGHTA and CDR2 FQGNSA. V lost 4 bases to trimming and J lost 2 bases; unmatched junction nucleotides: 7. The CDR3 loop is CASSSRTGRAYNEQFF. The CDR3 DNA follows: TGTGCCAGCAGCTCCCGGACAGGGAGAGCCTACAATGAGCAGTTCTTC.

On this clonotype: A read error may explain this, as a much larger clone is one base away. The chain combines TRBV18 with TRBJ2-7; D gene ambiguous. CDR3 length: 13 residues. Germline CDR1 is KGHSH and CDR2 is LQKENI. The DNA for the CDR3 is TGTGTCAGCTCGCCCGGACCCTACTACGAGCAGTACTTC. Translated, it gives CVSSPGPYYEQYF.

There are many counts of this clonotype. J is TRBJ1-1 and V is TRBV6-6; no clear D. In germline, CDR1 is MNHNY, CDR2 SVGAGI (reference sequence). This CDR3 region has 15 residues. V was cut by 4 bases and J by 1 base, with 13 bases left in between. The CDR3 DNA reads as TGTGCCAGCAGTTCCATTGACACCAAGAACACTGAAGCTTTCTTT. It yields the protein CASSSIDTKNTEAFF.

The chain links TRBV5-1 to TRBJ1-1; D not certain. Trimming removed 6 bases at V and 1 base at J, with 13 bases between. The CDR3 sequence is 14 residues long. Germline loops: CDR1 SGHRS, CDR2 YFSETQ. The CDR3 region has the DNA TGCGCCAGCATGGTGGACGGTAGGAACACTGAAGCTTTCTTT. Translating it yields CASMVDGRNTEAFF.

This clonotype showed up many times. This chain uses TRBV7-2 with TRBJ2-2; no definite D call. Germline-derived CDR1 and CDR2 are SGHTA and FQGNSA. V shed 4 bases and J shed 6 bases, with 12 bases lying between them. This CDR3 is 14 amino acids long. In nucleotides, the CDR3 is TGTGCCAGCAGCTCCGGGTCCCTCGCCGGGGAGCTGTTTTTT. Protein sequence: CASSSGSLAGELFF.

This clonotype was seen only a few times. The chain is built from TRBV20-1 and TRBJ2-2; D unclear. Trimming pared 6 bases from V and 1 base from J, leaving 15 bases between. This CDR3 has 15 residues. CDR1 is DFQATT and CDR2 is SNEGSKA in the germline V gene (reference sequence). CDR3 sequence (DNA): TGCAGTGCCGAACCCCCCACCGAGAACACCGGGGAGCTGTTTTTT. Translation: CSAEPPTENTGELFF.

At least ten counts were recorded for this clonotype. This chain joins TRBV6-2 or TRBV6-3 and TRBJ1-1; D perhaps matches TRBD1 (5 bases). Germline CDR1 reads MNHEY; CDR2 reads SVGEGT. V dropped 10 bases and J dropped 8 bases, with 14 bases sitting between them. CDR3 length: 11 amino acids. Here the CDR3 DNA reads TGTGCCACCTCAGCCTACAGGGAAGCTTTCTTT. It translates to CATSAYREAFF.

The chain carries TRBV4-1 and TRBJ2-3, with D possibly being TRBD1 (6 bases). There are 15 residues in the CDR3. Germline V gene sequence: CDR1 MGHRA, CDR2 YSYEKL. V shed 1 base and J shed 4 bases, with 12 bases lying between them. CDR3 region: CASSQGGLAADTQYF. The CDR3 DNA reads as TGCGCCAGCAGCCAAGGGGGGCTAGCTGCAGATACGCAGTATTTT.